The 26 T cell receptor beta chains listed next were all sequenced from one sample in a study of technical replicates of blood from several donors. The assay was immunoSEQ multiplex PCR, and TCRdb's table has in-frame clones only and misses some. This table has tens of thousands of clones, 90% appearing once. Sequenced sample: PBMCs. These receptors were collected from a human donor in good health. Some clones in this sample may be carry-over from other donors' samples.

The J gene is TRBJ1-2, the V gene TRBV28; 7 nucleotides line up with TRBD1. Unmatched junction bases numbered 8, after V lost 6 bases and J lost 7 bases. This CDR3 spans 13 amino acids. Germline assignment: CDR1 MDHEN and CDR2 SYDVKM. CDR3 region: CASSLTGYGGYTF. In DNA, the CDR3 is TGTGCCAGCAGCCTGACAGGGTATGGTGGCTACACCTTC.

This clone has just a few counts. The chain recombines TRBV18 with TRBJ1-5; the D gene is possibly TRBD1 (6 bases). The CDR3 is 15 residues long. Germline CDR1 KGHSH, CDR2 LQKENI. Trimming removed 2 bases from V and 6 bases from J, with 14 bases in between. DNA of the CDR3: TGTGCCAGCTCACCAGCACAGGGAGTGGTTCAGCCCCAGCATTTT. Protein sequence: CASSPAQGVVQPQHF.

The chain is built from TRBV7-7 and TRBJ2-1, with D possibly TRBD1 on 6 matching bases. Trimming shortened V by 1 base and J by 2 bases, and 12 bases separated the two germline ends. CDR3 size: 16 residues. Germline V gene sequence: CDR1 SSHAT, CDR2 FNYEAQ (reference sequence). The chain's CDR3 is CASSLGGLGTYNEQFF. The DNA for the CDR3 is TGTGCCAGCAGCTTAGGGGGGCTAGGGACCTACAATGAGCAGTTCTTC.

The table lists this clone with a count of one. The chain joins TRBV18 to TRBJ2-3; 9 nucleotides match TRBD2. Germline V gene data show CDR1 as KGHSH and CDR2 as LQKENI. The V segment lost 2 bases and the J segment 6 bases; nucleotides outside the gene matches: 6. This CDR3 contains 15 residues. DNA of the CDR3: TGTGCCAGCTCACCAGAGCGGGGGGCCCCGGATACGCAGTATTTT. It specifies CASSPERGAPDTQYF.

Worth noting for this clone: The junction does not match germline at one end; this may be a read error. V is TRBV6-4 and J is TRBJ2-1, with 9 bases lining up with TRBD2. Germline CDR1 and CDR2: MRHNA and SNTAGT. The CDR3 sequence is 14 residues long. The DNA for the CDR3 is TGTGCCAGCAGTGACTCGATTCAGGCGGGAGGGACGGTCTTC. Translation: CASSDSIQAGGTVF.

This clone was seen only once. This chain connects TRBV5-1 to TRBJ1-2; 8 bases fit TRBD1. The CDR3 totals 14 residues. V was pared by 4 bases and J by 8 bases, with 10 bases of the junction left unmatched. Germline V gives CDR1 SGHRS, CDR2 YFSETQ. For the CDR3, the DNA is TGCGCCAGCAGCCCGCGGACAGGGTCAGGCGGCTACACCTTC. It codes for CASSPRTGSGGYTF.

The CDR3 coding sequence is TGTGCCAGCAGCCGTTACAGGGCCAGCCAAGAGACCCAGTACTTC. Amino acid sequence: CASSRYRASQETQYF. The V and J genes are TRBV7-2 and TRBJ2-5; D perhaps matches TRBD1 (6 bases). Trimming shortened V by 5 bases and J by 1 base, and 14 bases separated the two germline ends. Germline CDR1 reads SGHTA; CDR2 reads FQGNSA. This CDR3 has 15 residues.

The chain carries TRBV6-5 and TRBJ1-6; tentative D call: TRBD1 (5 bases). CDR3 size: 15 residues. The V end was cut by 2 bases, the J end by 7 bases, with 12 bases between. Germline V gene sequence: CDR1 MNHEY, CDR2 SVGAGI. CDR3 sequence: CASSYAGTWNSPLHF. CDR3 DNA: TGTGCCAGCAGTTACGCAGGGACTTGGAATTCACCCCTCCACTTT.

The rearrangement uses TRBV19 and TRBJ1-6; TRBD1 matches 11 bases. The V and J ends lost 7 bases and 7 bases, in that order; junction bases with no gene match: 9. CDR1 LNHDA and CDR2 SQIVND come from the germline V gene (reference sequence). This CDR3 contains 16 residues. CDR3 sequence (DNA): TGTGCCAGTAACGCCGGGACAGGGGGACGAAATTCACCCCTCCACTTT. It is translated as CASNAGTGGRNSPLHF.

This chain links TRBV18 with TRBJ2-1; 7 positions match TRBD2. CDR3 length: 14 amino acids. Unmatched junction bases numbered 6, after V lost 2 bases and J lost 8 bases. Germline V gene sequence: CDR1 KGHSH, CDR2 LQKENI. The DNA of the CDR3 is TGTGCCAGCTCACCATGGGGGGGGAACGATGAGCAGTTCTTC. This gives the protein CASSPWGGNDEQFF.

The genes are TRBV5-4 and TRBJ2-5; possible D gene TRBD1, 5 bases. The CDR3 spans 15 residues. The V and J ends lost 6 bases and 2 bases respectively, with 17 bases between them. CDR1 and CDR2 from the germline V gene are SGHNT and YYREEE (reference sequence). CDR3 protein: CASTTRQSRQETQYF. As DNA, the CDR3 is TGTGCCAGCACCACGCGACAGAGTCGGCAAGAGACCCAGTACTTC.

The chain links TRBV9 to TRBJ2-5; 8 positions match TRBD2. The CDR3 loop spans 15 amino acids. J lost 10 bases, V lost 2 bases, and 13 bases had no gene match. Germline V CDR1 and CDR2: SGDLS, YYNGEE. The CDR3 region has the DNA TGTGCCAGCAGCGTCCCCAGGGGCAGCGGGGGAGTCCAGTACTTC. Its translation: CASSVPRGSGGVQYF.

The chain joins TRBV2 to TRBJ2-4; 12 bases line up with TRBD2. This CDR3 region has 13 residues. Trimming took 8 bases from V and 7 from J; bases not matched to a gene: 3. Per the germline V gene, CDR1 is SNHLY and CDR2 is FYNNEI. CDR3 bases: TGTGCCAGCGCTAGCGGGGGGGTTAACATTCAGTACTTC. It codes for CASASGGVNIQYF.

CDR3 sequence (DNA): TGTGCCAGCAGCTTATTCGACAGGGCCGAAGCTTTCTTT. This codes for CASSLFDRAEAFF. The chain couples TRBV7-8 to TRBJ1-1; 7 positions agree with TRBD1. With V trimmed by 2 bases and J by 8 bases, 5 bases remained unmatched. Per germline, CDR1 SGHVS and CDR2 FQNEAQ. The CDR3 contains 13 residues.

This chain connects TRBV7-9 to TRBJ2-1, with TRBD2 matching 11 bases. The CDR3 covers 17 residues. Germline V gene lookup returns CDR1 SEHNR and CDR2 FQNEAQ (reference sequence). V lost 6 bases and J lost 5; bases outside the gene matches: 12. The CDR3 reads CASRQLGGTSGNNEQFF. The CDR3 nucleotides are TGTGCCAGCAGACAACTCGGTGGGACTAGCGGAAACAATGAGCAGTTCTTC.

The V and J genes are TRBV6-5 and TRBJ2-4, with 9 bases matching TRBD1. V dropped 6 bases and J dropped 4; count of bases not matched to a gene: 7. Looked up from germline, CDR1 is MNHEY and CDR2 is SVGAGI. This CDR3 is built from 15 residues. The CDR3 is CASRSTGTGKNIQYF. Written as DNA, the CDR3 is TGTGCCAGCAGAAGTACCGGGACAGGGAAAAACATTCAGTACTTC.

The V and J genes are TRBV15 and TRBJ2-3; TRBD2 aligns across 12 bases. The length of the CDR3 is 16 residues. Germline values: CDR1 LNHNV, CDR2 YYDKDF (reference sequence). J gave up 4 bases and V 3 bases, and 5 bases lay outside the gene matches. The chain's CDR3 is CATSRLAGGVSDTQYF. The CDR3 nucleotides are TGTGCCACCAGCAGGCTAGCGGGAGGGGTATCAGATACGCAGTATTTT.

This sequence joins TRBV5-1 and TRBJ2-3, with 15 bases fitting TRBD2. V dropped 4 bases and J dropped 3; count of bases not matched to a gene: 3. The germline V gene encodes CDR1 SGHRS and CDR2 YFSETQ. The CDR3 sequence is 16 residues long. CDR3 nucleotides: TGCGCCAGCAGCCAGGGGACTAGCGGGAGGACAGATACGCAGTATTTT. Amino acids: CASSQGTSGRTDTQYF.

CDR3 in DNA: TGTGCCAGTAGTATAGGGACTAGTATCTACGAGCAGTACTTC. Translated: CASSIGTSIYEQYF. V and J are TRBV19 and TRBJ2-7; TRBD2 matches 7 bases. Looked up from germline, CDR1 is LNHDA and CDR2 is SQIVND (reference sequence). This CDR3 comprises 14 residues. V lost 1 base, J lost 3 bases, and 3 bases stayed unmatched.

The chain uses TRBV27 and TRBJ1-2; 7 bases match TRBD1. V shed 5 bases, J shed 0 bases, and the junction held 3 bases outside the gene matches. CDR3 length equals 14 residues. The V gene's germline CDR1 is MNHEY and CDR2 SMNVEV (reference sequence). The CDR3 DNA follows: TGTGCCAGCAGTCGAACAGGGGCTAACTATGGCTACACCTTC. The encoded protein is CASSRTGANYGYTF.

The chain combines TRBV6-1 with TRBJ2-2, with 9 bases lining up with TRBD1. The germline V gene encodes CDR1 MNHNS and CDR2 SASEGT. The V segment lost 2 bases and the J segment 9 bases; nucleotides outside the gene matches: 7. This CDR3 contains 15 residues. CDR3 sequence: CASSEPGQGNWELFF. CDR3 DNA sequence: TGTGCCAGCAGTGAACCGGGACAGGGAAACTGGGAGCTGTTTTTT.

The chain combines TRBV4-1 with TRBJ2-7, with 15 bases aligning to TRBD2. The CDR3 is 17 residues long. The ends lost 3 bases at V and 4 bases at J; junction bases unmatched: 7. CDR1 is MGHRA and CDR2 is YSYEKL in the germline V gene. CDR3 sequence (DNA): TGCGCCAGCAGCCAGAGAGTTGGGACTAGCGGGGGGTACGAGCAGTACTTC. Translated: CASSQRVGTSGGYEQYF.

This clone appeared a single time. The chain couples TRBV9 to TRBJ1-4; 7 nucleotides match TRBD1. Germline V CDR1 and CDR2: SGDLS, YYNGEE. CDR3 length: 15 amino acids. V shed 0 bases and J 3 bases; nucleotides not matched to a gene: 2. The CDR3 here is CASSVEGQPNEKLFF. The CDR3 DNA sequence: TGTGCCAGCAGCGTAGAGGGACAGCCTAATGAAAAACTGTTTTTT. Supplemented by reference TRBV9 and TRBJ1-4, the full variable domain reads DSGVTQTPKHLITATGQRVTLRCSPRSGDLSVYWYQQSLDQGLQFLIQYYNGEERAKGNILERFSAQQFPDLHSELNLSSLELGDSALYFCASSVEGQPNEKLFFGSGTQLSVL.

The rearrangement joins TRBV6-5 to TRBJ2-7, with D possibly matching TRBD2 (6 bases). The germline CDR1 and CDR2 sequences are MNHEY and SVGAGI. The ends were cut back, 0 bases at V and 9 bases at J, with 12 bases in the middle. The CDR3 runs 13 residues. Here the CDR3 reads CASSYSRDGGQYF. As DNA, the CDR3 is TGTGCCAGCAGTTACTCGAGAGACGGGGGGCAGTACTTC.

This chain connects TRBV6-6 to TRBJ2-7; TRBD1 matches 12 bases. This CDR3 is built from 14 residues. Germline lookup yields CDR1 MNHNY and CDR2 SVGAGI (reference sequence). V trimming: 7 bases; J trimming: 2 bases; junction bases outside the gene matches: 3. The CDR3 sequence: CASIRDRGPYEQYF. In DNA, the CDR3 is TGTGCCAGCATCAGGGACAGGGGGCCCTACGAGCAGTACTTC.

The V and J genes are TRBV14 and TRBJ1-6; D perhaps matches TRBD1 (6 bases). This CDR3 is 14 amino acids long. Germline CDR1 and CDR2: SGHDN and FVKESK. V lost 3 bases and J lost 7, with 10 bases in between. The CDR3 DNA reads as TGTGCCAGCAGCCAGGGACAATTGAATTCACCCCTCCACTTT. This codes for CASSQGQLNSPLHF.